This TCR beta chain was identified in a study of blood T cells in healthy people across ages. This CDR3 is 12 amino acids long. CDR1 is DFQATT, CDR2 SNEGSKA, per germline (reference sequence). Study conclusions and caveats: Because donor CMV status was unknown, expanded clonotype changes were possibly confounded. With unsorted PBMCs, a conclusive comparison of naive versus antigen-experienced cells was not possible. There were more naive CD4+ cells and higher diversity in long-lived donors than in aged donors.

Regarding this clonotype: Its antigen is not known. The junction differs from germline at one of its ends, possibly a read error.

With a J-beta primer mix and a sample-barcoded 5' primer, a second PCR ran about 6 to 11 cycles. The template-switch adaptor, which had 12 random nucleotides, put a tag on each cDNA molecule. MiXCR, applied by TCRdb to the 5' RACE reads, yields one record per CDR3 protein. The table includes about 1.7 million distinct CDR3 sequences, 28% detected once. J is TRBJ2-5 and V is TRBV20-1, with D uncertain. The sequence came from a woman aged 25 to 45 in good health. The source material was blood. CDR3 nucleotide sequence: TGCAGCGCTAGTCTTAGCCCAGAGACCCAGTACTTC. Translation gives CSASLSPETQYF.